The 29 T cell receptor beta chains in this list originate from one sample, sequenced in a study of blood T cells in healthy people across ages. For the second PCR, which ran for about 7 to 12 cycles, a sample-barcoded 5' primer and a J-beta primer mix were used. TCRdb used MiXCR to reprocess the 5' RACE reads, holding one entry per CDR3 protein. Found here are hundreds of thousands of distinct CDR3 sequences, roughly two fifths of them singletons; the top ten hold about 32%. Input material: blood. These receptors all come from an elderly man in good health.

The V and J genes are TRBV15 and TRBJ1-5; 8 bases line up with TRBD1. Germline CDR1 and CDR2: LNHNV and YYDKDF (reference sequence). Unmatched junction bases numbered 14, after V lost 0 bases and J lost 7 bases. CDR3 length: 18 amino acids. Here the CDR3 reads CATSRDLVVDRESQPQHF. CDR3 nucleotide sequence: TGTGCCACCAGCAGAGATCTAGTTGTGGACAGGGAAAGCCAGCCCCAGCATTTT.

The chain joins TRBV4-2 to TRBJ2-3, with TRBD1 as a possible D gene (6 bases). Germline V gene lookup returns CDR1 LGHNA and CDR2 YNFKEQ. The CDR3 is 16 amino acids. Trimming removed 0 bases from V and 1 base from J, with 11 bases in between. The CDR3 sequence is CASSQDRAGGTDTQYF. The CDR3 nucleotides are TGTGCCAGCAGCCAAGATCGGGCAGGGGGCACAGATACGCAGTATTTT.

V gene TRBV20-1 combines with J gene TRBJ2-3, with D maybe TRBD1 (6 bases). CDR3 length equals 13 residues. CDR1 and CDR2 (germline): DFQATT, SNEGSKA (reference sequence). CDR3 sequence: CTSGASRTDTQYF. The CDR3 region has the DNA TGCACCTCAGGGGCTAGCCGCACAGATACGCAGTATTTT.

This clonotype was seen ten or more times. The gene calls are TRBV5-1 and TRBJ1-5; D gene ambiguous. Trimming shortened V by 4 bases and J by 2 bases, and 10 bases separated the two germline ends. From germline, CDR1 is SGHRS and CDR2 YFSETQ. The CDR3 is 14 residues long. The CDR3 coding sequence is TGCGCCAGCAGCCCTGGGCAGGGCAATCAGCCCCAGCATTTT. Amino acids: CASSPGQGNQPQHF.

On this clonotype itself: Given a much more abundant clone one base away, this may be a read error. The chain recombines TRBV20-1 with TRBJ2-7; no firm D call. Matching the DNA end better, TRBJ2-4 makes the J call doubtful. Germline V gene sequence: CDR1 DFQATT, CDR2 SNEGSKA (reference sequence). The CDR3 runs to 14 residues. As DNA, the CDR3 is TGCAGTGCTAGAGATGGCATAGGGTTACGCATTCAGTACTTC. Encoded protein: CSARDGIGLRIQYF.

This clonotype was counted ten times or more. This chain uses TRBV7-2 with TRBJ1-1; 11 positions match TRBD1. The CDR3 extends over 15 amino acids. J gave up 2 bases and V 5 bases, and 4 bases lay outside the gene matches. Germline lookup yields CDR1 SGHTA and CDR2 FQGNSA. The CDR3, as DNA: TGTGCCAGCAGCCCGGGACAGGGGGGAAACACTGAAGCTTTCTTT. Its translation is CASSPGQGGNTEAFF.

The CDR3 loop is CASSQVDRLFQETQYF. CDR3 nucleotides: TGTGCCAGCAGCCAAGTAGACAGGTTGTTTCAAGAGACCCAGTACTTC. The rearrangement joins TRBV3-1 to TRBJ2-5, with D tentatively TRBD1 (6 bases). Trimming shortened V by 1 base and J by 2 bases, and 14 bases separated the two germline ends. Germline assignment: CDR1 LGHDT and CDR2 YNNKEL (reference sequence). The CDR3 totals 16 residues.

This clonotype has a handful of counts. The chain joins TRBV7-2 to TRBJ2-3; unclear D gene. The length of the CDR3 is 14 residues. With 5 bases removed from V and 1 base from J, the gap between germline ends came to 10 bases. Germline V gene lookup returns CDR1 SGHTA and CDR2 FQGNSA. In DNA, the CDR3 is TGTGCCAGCAGCACGAGCCAGGGCACAGATACGCAGTATTTT. Translation gives CASSTSQGTDTQYF.

This clonotype has more than one count but fewer than ten. This chain links TRBV5-1 with TRBJ1-1; no clear D gene. Germline V lookup: CDR1 SGHRS, CDR2 YFSETQ. The ends were cut back, 0 bases at V and 3 bases at J, with 12 bases in the middle. The CDR3 is 15 amino acids. The CDR3 here is CASSLESDIYTEAFF. Here the CDR3 DNA reads TGCGCCAGCAGCTTGGAATCTGATATCTACACTGAAGCTTTCTTT. Full variable domain (remainder filled in from reference TRBV5-1 and TRBJ1-1): KAGVTQTPRYLIKTRGQQVTLSCSPISGHRSVSWYQQTPGQGLQFLFEYFSETQRNKGNFPGRFSGRQFSNSRSEMNVSTLELGDSALYLCASSLESDIYTEAFFGQGTRLTVV.

This sequence joins TRBV28 and TRBJ1-4; TRBD1 matches 7 bases. Per germline, CDR1 MDHEN and CDR2 SYDVKM. The CDR3 totals 12 residues. Trimming removed 4 bases from V and 15 bases from J; junction bases left unmatched: 8. The CDR3, as DNA: TGTGCCAGCAGTTCCTCCGACAGGGCGGTGTTTTTT. Translation gives CASSSSDRAVFF.

V usage is TRBV6-2 or TRBV6-3 and J usage is TRBJ2-3; 7 bases match TRBD2. Germline lookup yields CDR1 MNHEY and CDR2 SVGEGT. The CDR3 length is 16 residues. V gave up 6 bases and J gave up 3 bases; unmatched junction bases: 12. CDR3 in DNA: TGTGCCAGCAGAGCCCTGGCGGGAGAACGTACAGATACGCAGTATTTT. Its translation is CASRALAGERTDTQYF.

This clonotype has ten or more counts. The V and J genes are TRBV29-1 and TRBJ2-3; D uncertain. CDR3 size: 12 residues. In germline, CDR1 is SQVTM, CDR2 ANQGSEA. The V and J ends lost 6 bases and 0 bases respectively, with 7 bases between them. CDR3 residues: CSVWVSTDTQYF. Written as DNA, the CDR3 is TGCAGCGTGTGGGTTAGCACAGATACGCAGTATTTT.

This clonotype was recorded a few times. In nucleotides, the CDR3 is TGTGCCAGCACCACGAGGGGTTCCTATAATTCACCCCTCCACTTT. This codes for CASTTRGSYNSPLHF. V is TRBV12-3 or TRBV12-4 and J is TRBJ1-6; possible D gene TRBD1, 5 bases. Trimming shortened V by 7 bases and J by 1 base, and 11 bases separated the two germline ends. This CDR3 has 15 residues.

This chain connects TRBV9 to TRBJ1-4, with D maybe TRBD1 (6 bases). The germline CDR1 and CDR2 sequences are SGDLS and YYNGEE. The CDR3 contains 15 residues. The V gene lost 0 bases and the J gene lost 4 bases, with 10 bases spanning the gap. This CDR3 reads CASSVDPGDNEKLFF. CDR3 nucleotide sequence: TGTGCCAGCAGCGTAGACCCAGGGGATAATGAAAAACTGTTTTTT. The variable domain in full, completed from reference TRBV9 and TRBJ1-4, reads DSGVTQTPKHLITATGQRVTLRCSPRSGDLSVYWYQQSLDQGLQFLIQYYNGEERAKGNILERFSAQQFPDLHSELNLSSLELGDSALYFCASSVDPGDNEKLFFGSGTQLSVL.

The CDR3 loop is CASSHDTGVGEAFF. The CDR3 DNA reads as TGCGCCAGCAGCCACGACACAGGGGTGGGTGAAGCTTTCTTT. The chain has TRBV4-1 and TRBJ1-1; 7 bases line up with TRBD1. The CDR3 covers 14 residues. CDR1 is MGHRA and CDR2 is YSYEKL in the germline V gene. J lost 7 bases, V lost 3 bases, and 8 bases had no gene match.

The gene calls are TRBV24-1 and TRBJ2-3; the D call may be TRBD1 or TRBD2 (5 bases each). Germline CDR1 KGHDR, CDR2 SFDVKD. CDR3 length equals 16 residues. The V end was cut by 3 bases, the J end by 1 base, with 13 bases between. The chain's CDR3 is CATSDSDRGGTDTQYF. DNA of the CDR3: TGTGCCACCAGTGATAGCGACAGAGGGGGCACAGATACGCAGTATTTT.

V gene TRBV6-2 or TRBV6-3 combines with J gene TRBJ2-7, with no clear D. The germline gives CDR1 MNHEY, CDR2 SVGEGT. CDR3 length: 12 amino acids. V shed 6 bases and J shed 6 bases, with 12 bases lying between them. CDR3 loop: CASSPEVGEQYF. CDR3 nucleotides: TGTGCCAGCAGCCCAGAAGTTGGCGAGCAGTACTTC.

This clonotype turned up a few times. The chain couples TRBV18 to TRBJ1-5; TRBD1 agrees at 8 bases. The CDR3 loop spans 15 amino acids. In germline, CDR1 is KGHSH, CDR2 LQKENI. V shed 6 bases and J 3 bases; nucleotides not matched to a gene: 7. DNA of the CDR3: TGTGCCAGCTCCTCGACAGGGGTCATCAATCAGCCCCAGCATTTT. Amino acid sequence: CASSSTGVINQPQHF. Based on the CDR3 plus reference TRBV18 and TRBJ1-5, the full variable domain is NAGVMQNPRHLVRRRGQEARLRCSPMKGHSHVYWYRQLPEEGLKFMVYLQKENIIDESGMPKERFSAEFPKEGPSILRIQQVVRGDSAAYFCASSSTGVINQPQHFGDGTRLSIL.

Comments on this clonotype: A much bigger clone sits one base away, suggesting this may be a read error. V and J are TRBV4-2 and TRBJ2-5; possibly TRBD1 for D (6 bases). CDR1 is LGHNA and CDR2 is YNFKEQ in the germline V gene. The CDR3 length is 16 residues. V dropped 0 bases and J dropped 11 bases, with 22 bases sitting between them. This CDR3 is CASSQDGRPRGNEQYF. The CDR3 DNA reads TGTGCCAGCAGCCAAGATGGGCGGCCGAGGGGGAATGAGCAGTACTTC.

This clonotype occurred a few times. V is TRBV10-1 and J is TRBJ2-7; D is uncertain. Germline CDR1 and CDR2: WNHNN and SYGVQD (reference sequence). The CDR3 consists of 9 residues. The CDR3 protein is CAYLREQYF. CDR3 nucleotide sequence: TGCGCTTATCTCCGGGAGCAGTACTTC.

Only a few counts were recorded for this clonotype. J is TRBJ2-3 and V is TRBV6-5; possibly TRBD1 for D (6 bases). CDR3 length: 16 residues. Germline CDR1 MNHEY, CDR2 SVGAGI. Trimming removed 5 bases from V and 5 bases from J, with 20 bases in between. The CDR3 coding sequence is TGTGCCAGCAGTCCTCGGGACACCCCAAGGGAAGATACGCAGTATTTT. Protein: CASSPRDTPREDTQYF.

This clonotype was seen a handful of times. This chain links TRBV29-1 with TRBJ2-1; the match to TRBD2 covers 12 bases. Germline CDR1 is SQVTM and CDR2 is ANQGSEA. J lost 2 bases, V lost 5 bases, and 7 bases had no gene match. CDR3 size: 16 residues. The CDR3 DNA sequence: TGCAGCGTTACGACTAGCGGGAGTTCCCCCTACAATGAGCAGTTCTTC. It specifies CSVTTSGSSPYNEQFF.

Concerning this clonotype itself: This could be a read error, since a much larger clone is one nucleotide away. The chain combines TRBV29-1 with TRBJ2-7, with D perhaps matching TRBD2 (5 bases). The V gene's germline CDR1 is SQVTM and CDR2 ANQGSEA. The CDR3 is made up of 13 amino acids. CDR3 DNA: TGCAGCGTTGACTTTACGGGGTCCTACAAGCAGTACTTC. Translated, it gives CSVDFTGSYKQYF.

This chain links TRBV28 with TRBJ2-1; 9 bases map to TRBD2. V was clipped by 7 bases and J by 5 bases; unmatched bases: 9. Germline loops: CDR1 MDHEN, CDR2 SYDVKM. CDR3 length equals 15 residues. The chain's CDR3 is CASKSASGNNNEQFF. CDR3 bases: TGTGCCAGCAAGTCGGCTAGCGGGAACAACAATGAGCAGTTCTTC.

The chain joins TRBV9 to TRBJ2-2; D is perhaps TRBD1 (6 bases). Trimming removed 0 bases at V and 6 bases at J, with 18 bases between. The CDR3 is made up of 17 amino acids. CDR1 and CDR2 (germline): SGDLS, YYNGEE. The CDR3 DNA sequence: TGTGCCAGCAGCGTAGCGTCAAGCAGGGGCCTTGCCGGGGAGCTGTTTTTT. This translates into CASSVASSRGLAGELFF.

This clonotype was recorded a few times. This chain connects TRBV5-1 to TRBJ2-5; 7 bases are shared with TRBD2. Trimming took 4 bases from V and 5 from J; bases not matched to a gene: 14. The CDR3 runs 16 residues. Germline V CDR1 and CDR2: SGHRS, YFSETQ. This chain's CDR3 is CASSTQGGGRVETQYF. In DNA form, the CDR3 reads TGCGCCAGCAGCACTCAGGGCGGGGGAAGAGTTGAGACCCAGTACTTC.

This rearrangement joins TRBV6-2 or TRBV6-3 to TRBJ2-5; 9 bases agree with TRBD1. Germline CDR1 reads MNHEY; CDR2 reads SVGEGT. The V gene end was trimmed by 6 bases and the J gene end by 5 bases; junction bases not matched to a gene: 1. This CDR3 is built from 12 residues. The CDR3 nucleotides read TGTGCCAGCAGCGGACAGGGGGAGACCCAGTACTTC. This translates into CASSGQGETQYF.

The V and J genes are TRBV29-1 and TRBJ2-5; tentative D call: TRBD2 (6 bases). The J call may be incorrect, as the DNA end agrees better with TRBJ2-7. The CDR3 sequence is 14 residues long. Germline CDR1 is SQVTM and CDR2 is ANQGSEA. This CDR3 is CSVVSLGGGYEQYF. The CDR3 bases are TGCAGCGTTGTCTCCTTGGGGGGAGGTTACGAGCAGTACTTC.

The V and J genes are TRBV28 and TRBJ2-1, with 7 bases identical to TRBD1. Trimming removed 2 bases from V and 13 bases from J; junction bases left unmatched: 11. Germline CDR1 reads MDHEN; CDR2 reads SYDVKM. The CDR3 loop spans 14 amino acids. This chain's CDR3 is CASSLPQGSETQFF. CDR3 coding DNA: TGTGCCAGCAGTTTACCACAGGGGAGCGAGACCCAGTTCTTC.